This record covers a single TCR beta chain. Antigen unknown. Constant-segment primers and 5'RACE yielded cDNA libraries for TCR alpha and TCR beta, each carrying sample barcodes and UMIs. One entry per CDR3 protein, called by TCRdb with MiXCR from the 5' RACE reads. The sample gives 340,000 or so distinct CDR3 sequences, 10% to 15% of which show up once; 20% to 25% is in the top ten. Germline CDR1 reads KGHDR; CDR2 reads SFDVKD. There are 13 residues in the CDR3. Trimming cost V 5 bases and J 4 bases, with 10 bases left between them. The data derive from a study of T-cell memory formation after mild COVID-19. Overall study context: In these data, TCR clusters were largely donor specific. Study-wide results and caveats: Contracting clones, day 15 to 85, had balanced CD4/CD8, and later expanders favored CD4+. CD4+ contracting clones were mainly CM and EM; CD8+ ones, EMRA.

The chain recombines TRBV24-1 with TRBJ1-2, with TRBD1 as a possible D gene (5 bases). This TCR was sampled from a man between 18 and 35 years old who had mild COVID-19 (a few samples of this study predate the infection). Cell type and time point are not known. The sequencing sample was made of PBMCs or a T cell subset sorted from them (not recorded which). The CDR3 loop is CATSVTGTYGYTF. DNA for the CDR3: TGTGCCACCAGTGTAACGGGGACCTATGGCTACACCTTC.